These T cell receptor beta chains were read from a single sample in a study of regulatory T cells in long-lasting Graves disease. MiXCR was run by TCRdb on the multiplex PCR reads, yielding one entry per CDR3 protein. Here the sample spans around 450,000 distinct CDR3 sequences, about a fifth being singletons. The specimen comprised peripheral blood mononuclear cells (PBMCs), sampled when the disease was refractory, from a patient treated with antithyroid drugs. The receptors shown here come from a female donor with Graves disease. Each CDR3 is given with its conserved first and last residue. The D gene is left open where the match is weak. A row's size may be missing; if present it is once, few, many or a size class.

d_gene: TRBD2; abundance: .; v_gene: TRBV7-2; j_gene: TRBJ2-7; CDR3aa: CASSLNPRTSGRAHEQYF; CDR3nt: TGTGCCAGCAGCTTAAATCCTCGGACTAGCGGGAGGGCCCACGAGCAGTACTTC
d_gene: .; abundance: many; v_gene: TRBV12-3/TRBV12-4; j_gene: TRBJ1-2; CDR3aa: CASSHVTANYGYTF; CDR3nt: TGTGCCAGCAGCCACGTGACAGCTAACTATGGCTACACCTTC
d_gene: .; abundance: few; v_gene: TRBV10-3; j_gene: TRBJ1-2; CDR3aa: CAISEMAGSGYGYTF; CDR3nt: TGTGCCATCAGTGAGATGGCAGGGAGTGGGTATGGCTACACCTTC
d_gene: TRBD2; abundance: few; v_gene: TRBV2; j_gene: TRBJ2-2; CDR3aa: CASSGTSGTWGTGELFF; CDR3nt: TGTGCCAGCAGCGGGACTAGCGGGACCTGGGGGACCGGGGAGCTGTTTTTT
d_gene: .; abundance: many; v_gene: TRBV12-3/TRBV12-4; j_gene: TRBJ2-5; CDR3aa: CASSISGGGQTQYF; CDR3nt: TGTGCCAGCAGTATCTCTGGGGGAGGACAGACCCAGTACTTC
d_gene: .; abundance: many; v_gene: TRBV2; j_gene: TRBJ1-2; CDR3aa: CASSSIPDSHGYTF; CDR3nt: TGTGCCAGCAGTTCCATTCCCGACAGTCATGGCTACACCTTC
d_gene: TRBD1; abundance: few; v_gene: TRBV5-1; j_gene: TRBJ2-2; CDR3aa: CASSWGQGASGELFF; CDR3nt: TGCGCCAGCAGCTGGGGACAGGGGGCTTCCGGGGAGCTGTTTTTT
d_gene: TRBD1; abundance: .; v_gene: TRBV12-3/TRBV12-4; j_gene: TRBJ1-2; CDR3aa: CASGFTGGGYTF; CDR3nt: TGTGCCAGCGGATTTACAGGGGGCGGCTACACCTTC
d_gene: .; abundance: .; v_gene: TRBV5-1; j_gene: TRBJ2-7; CDR3aa: CASSLFVGSYEQYF; CDR3nt: TGCGCCAGCAGCTTGTTCGTTGGCTCCTACGAGCAGTACTTC
d_gene: TRBD1; abundance: many; v_gene: TRBV28; j_gene: TRBJ2-7; CDR3aa: CASSFNSGTGDYEQYF; CDR3nt: TGTGCCAGCAGTTTTAATAGTGGGACAGGGGATTACGAGCAGTACTTC
d_gene: TRBD1; abundance: .; v_gene: TRBV3-1; j_gene: TRBJ2-7; CDR3aa: CASSLQGRSYEQYF; CDR3nt: TGTGCCAGCAGCCTACAGGGGCGCTCCTACGAGCAGTACTTC
d_gene: TRBD2; abundance: .; v_gene: TRBV15; j_gene: TRBJ2-7; CDR3aa: CATSRVTSGSYEQYF; CDR3nt: TGTGCCACCAGCAGGGTAACTAGCGGGTCCTACGAGCAGTACTTC
d_gene: .; abundance: many; v_gene: TRBV6-5; j_gene: TRBJ2-7; CDR3aa: CASSYLAYSYEQYF; CDR3nt: TGTGCCAGCAGTTACTTGGCCTATTCCTACGAGCAGTACTTC
d_gene: .; abundance: .; v_gene: TRBV28; j_gene: TRBJ1-3; CDR3aa: CASSLFQGGNTIYF; CDR3nt: TGTGCCAGCAGTTTATTCCAGGGGGGAAACACCATATATTTT
d_gene: TRBD2; abundance: .; v_gene: TRBV28; j_gene: TRBJ2-1; CDR3aa: CASRRGGGSSYNEQFF; CDR3nt: TGTGCCAGCAGACGCGGGGGAGGGAGCTCCTACAATGAGCAGTTCTTC
d_gene: .; abundance: many; v_gene: TRBV28; j_gene: TRBJ1-2; CDR3aa: CASSLGRAVYGYTF; CDR3nt: TGTGCCAGCAGCCTCGGACGGGCGGTCTATGGCTACACCTTC
d_gene: TRBD1; abundance: .; v_gene: TRBV19; j_gene: TRBJ2-2; CDR3aa: CASSISIWDRESPGELFF; CDR3nt: TGTGCCAGTAGTATCAGCATCTGGGACAGGGAGTCACCCGGGGAGCTGTTTTTT
d_gene: TRBD1; abundance: many; v_gene: TRBV2; j_gene: TRBJ1-1; CDR3aa: CASRLDRGSMTEAFF; CDR3nt: TGTGCCAGCAGACTTGACAGGGGTTCGATGACTGAAGCTTTCTTT
d_gene: .; abundance: .; v_gene: TRBV4-1; j_gene: TRBJ1-1; CDR3aa: CASSRSGVGNTEAFF; CDR3nt: TGCGCCAGCAGCCGATCTGGGGTAGGGAACACTGAAGCTTTCTTT
d_gene: TRBD1; abundance: .; v_gene: TRBV4-1; j_gene: TRBJ1-1; CDR3aa: CASSRAGGTGGEAFF; CDR3nt: TGCGCCAGCAGCCGTGCTGGGGGAACAGGGGGCGAAGCTTTCTTT
d_gene: TRBD1; abundance: many; v_gene: TRBV28; j_gene: TRBJ2-5; CDR3aa: CASIDLPGQGGETQYF; CDR3nt: TGTGCCAGCATCGATCTCCCGGGACAGGGAGGAGAGACCCAGTACTTC
d_gene: TRBD1; abundance: many; v_gene: TRBV9; j_gene: TRBJ2-5; CDR3aa: CASSEGQGGKTQYF; CDR3nt: TGTGCCAGCAGCGAGGGACAGGGAGGAAAGACCCAGTACTTC
d_gene: .; abundance: .; v_gene: TRBV29-1; j_gene: TRBJ1-1; CDR3aa: CSVEGAGTEAFF; CDR3nt: TGCAGCGTTGAGGGGGCTGGGACTGAAGCTTTCTTT
d_gene: .; abundance: .; v_gene: TRBV30; j_gene: TRBJ2-7; CDR3aa: CAWSVWPPSTYEQYF; CDR3nt: TGTGCCTGGAGTGTATGGCCTCCGTCAACCTACGAGCAGTACTTC
d_gene: .; abundance: .; v_gene: TRBV27; j_gene: TRBJ1-1; CDR3aa: CASSVFGQSDTEAFF; CDR3nt: TGTGCCAGCAGTGTGTTTGGACAGTCGGACACTGAAGCTTTCTTT
d_gene: TRBD2; abundance: .; v_gene: TRBV4-1; j_gene: TRBJ2-7; CDR3aa: CASSQSPSGSYEQYF; CDR3nt: TGCGCCAGCAGCCAAAGCCCTAGCGGGAGTTACGAGCAGTACTTC
d_gene: .; abundance: few; v_gene: TRBV27; j_gene: TRBJ2-7; CDR3aa: CASSLGSGAGPYEQYF; CDR3nt: TGTGCCAGCAGTTTAGGGTCCGGGGCCGGCCCCTACGAGCAGTACTTC
d_gene: TRBD2; abundance: many; v_gene: TRBV28; j_gene: TRBJ2-1; CDR3aa: CASTGGTSDYNEQFF; CDR3nt: TGTGCCAGCACCGGCGGGACTAGTGATTACAATGAGCAGTTCTTC
d_gene: TRBD1; abundance: many; v_gene: TRBV6-2/TRBV6-3; j_gene: TRBJ2-7; CDR3aa: CASRDRGHGSYEQYF; CDR3nt: TGTGCCAGCAGGGACAGGGGACACGGAAGCTACGAGCAGTACTTC
d_gene: .; abundance: .; v_gene: TRBV24-1; j_gene: TRBJ2-3; CDR3aa: CATSDHIMGDGTDTQYF; CDR3nt: TGTGCCACCAGTGACCACATCATGGGGGATGGCACAGATACGCAGTATTTT
d_gene: .; abundance: .; v_gene: TRBV3-1; j_gene: TRBJ1-4; CDR3aa: CASSPGAEVGEKLFF; CDR3nt: TGTGCCAGCAGCCCGGGGGCCGAGGTCGGCGAAAAACTGTTTTTT
d_gene: TRBD1; abundance: many; v_gene: TRBV6-2/TRBV6-3; j_gene: TRBJ2-7; CDR3aa: CASSYGRGLGYEQYF; CDR3nt: TGTGCCAGCAGTTACGGCAGGGGGCTCGGGTACGAGCAGTACTTC
d_gene: .; abundance: many; v_gene: TRBV20-1; j_gene: TRBJ2-5; CDR3aa: CSARAPYQETQYF; CDR3nt: TGCAGTGCTAGAGCCCCGTATCAGGAGACCCAGTACTTC
d_gene: .; abundance: many; v_gene: TRBV28; j_gene: TRBJ1-2; CDR3aa: CASSYYGYTF; CDR3nt: TGTGCCAGCAGTTATTATGGCTACACCTTC
d_gene: .; abundance: many; v_gene: TRBV28; j_gene: TRBJ2-7; CDR3aa: CASSFEGDEQYF; CDR3nt: TGTGCCAGCAGTTTTGAAGGGGACGAGCAGTACTTC
d_gene: TRBD1; abundance: many; v_gene: TRBV19; j_gene: TRBJ1-5; CDR3aa: CASSAQTGTDSNQPQHF; CDR3nt: TGTGCCAGTAGTGCCCAAACCGGGACAGATAGCAATCAGCCCCAGCATTTT
d_gene: TRBD1; abundance: few; v_gene: TRBV18; j_gene: TRBJ2-7; CDR3aa: CASSPPSETGGEQYF; CDR3nt: TGTGCCAGCTCACCACCGTCGGAGACAGGGGGCGAGCAGTACTTC
d_gene: .; abundance: few; v_gene: TRBV29-1; j_gene: TRBJ2-7; CDR3aa: CSVEDKGDYEQYF; CDR3nt: TGCAGCGTTGAAGATAAGGGGGATTACGAGCAGTACTTC
d_gene: .; abundance: once; v_gene: TRBV25-1; j_gene: TRBJ1-4; CDR3aa: CASSEGPERLFF; CDR3nt: TGTGCCAGCAGTGAAGGCCCGGAACGGCTGTTTTTT
d_gene: TRBD2; abundance: .; v_gene: TRBV7-8; j_gene: TRBJ2-5; CDR3aa: CASSNRLAGGPPQETQYF; CDR3nt: TGTGCCAGCAGTAACCGACTAGCGGGGGGCCCACCCCAGGAGACCCAGTACTTC
d_gene: .; abundance: .; v_gene: TRBV29-1; j_gene: TRBJ1-2; CDR3aa: CSVEEGWGNYGYTF; CDR3nt: TGCAGCGTTGAAGAGGGGTGGGGGAACTATGGCTACACCTTC
d_gene: TRBD1; abundance: .; v_gene: TRBV19; j_gene: TRBJ1-3; CDR3aa: CASTPTGDASGNTIYF; CDR3nt: TGTGCCAGTACCCCGACAGGGGACGCGTCTGGAAACACCATATATTTT
d_gene: .; abundance: many; v_gene: TRBV2; j_gene: TRBJ2-2; CDR3aa: CASTEGPTGELFF; CDR3nt: TGTGCCAGCACCGAAGGGCCCACCGGGGAGCTGTTTTTT
d_gene: .; abundance: few; v_gene: TRBV6-9; j_gene: TRBJ1-1; CDR3aa: CASSWFAGNTEAFF; CDR3nt: TGTGCCAGCAGTTGGTTTGCCGGGAACACTGAAGCTTTCTTT
d_gene: TRBD2; abundance: .; v_gene: TRBV28; j_gene: TRBJ2-1; CDR3aa: CASHGTSGNGNEQFF; CDR3nt: TGTGCCAGCCACGGGACTAGCGGGAACGGGAATGAGCAGTTCTTC
d_gene: TRBD2; abundance: .; v_gene: TRBV28; j_gene: TRBJ2-1; CDR3aa: CASTLTSLEQFF; CDR3nt: TGTGCCAGCACCCTGACTAGCCTTGAGCAGTTCTTC
d_gene: .; abundance: many; v_gene: TRBV11-2; j_gene: TRBJ1-2; CDR3aa: CASSFGGANYGYTF; CDR3nt: TGTGCCAGCAGCTTTGGCGGAGCTAACTATGGCTACACCTTC
d_gene: .; abundance: .; v_gene: TRBV6-1; j_gene: TRBJ2-7; CDR3aa: CASGELDEQYF; CDR3nt: TGTGCCAGCGGAGAGCTCGACGAGCAGTACTTC
d_gene: TRBD1; abundance: many; v_gene: TRBV27; j_gene: TRBJ1-1; CDR3aa: CASSFDRGVPEAFF; CDR3nt: TGTGCCAGCAGCTTCGACAGGGGGGTTCCTGAAGCTTTCTTT
d_gene: TRBD1; abundance: .; v_gene: TRBV5-1; j_gene: TRBJ2-7; CDR3aa: CASSLVPDRGDEQYF; CDR3nt: TGCGCCAGCAGCTTGGTTCCGGACAGGGGTGACGAGCAGTACTTC
d_gene: TRBD2; abundance: .; v_gene: TRBV29-1; j_gene: TRBJ2-7; CDR3aa: CSVESLAGETYEQYF; CDR3nt: TGCAGCGTTGAATCACTAGCGGGGGAAACCTACGAGCAGTACTTC
d_gene: .; abundance: many; v_gene: TRBV28; j_gene: TRBJ2-2; CDR3aa: CASSLVSGPGELFF; CDR3nt: TGTGCCAGCAGTTTAGTTTCCGGGCCCGGGGAGCTGTTTTTT
d_gene: .; abundance: many; v_gene: TRBV28; j_gene: TRBJ1-2; CDR3aa: CASSIRHYGYTF; CDR3nt: TGTGCCAGCAGTATACGGCACTATGGCTACACCTTC
d_gene: .; abundance: few; v_gene: TRBV5-1; j_gene: TRBJ1-1; CDR3aa: CASSLSEASEAFF; CDR3nt: TGCGCCAGCAGCTTGTCGGAAGCCAGTGAAGCTTTCTTT
d_gene: .; abundance: few; v_gene: TRBV13; j_gene: TRBJ2-2; CDR3aa: CASKAQRPWGTGELFF; CDR3nt: TGCGCCAGCAAGGCCCAGCGACCATGGGGCACCGGGGAGCTGTTTTTT